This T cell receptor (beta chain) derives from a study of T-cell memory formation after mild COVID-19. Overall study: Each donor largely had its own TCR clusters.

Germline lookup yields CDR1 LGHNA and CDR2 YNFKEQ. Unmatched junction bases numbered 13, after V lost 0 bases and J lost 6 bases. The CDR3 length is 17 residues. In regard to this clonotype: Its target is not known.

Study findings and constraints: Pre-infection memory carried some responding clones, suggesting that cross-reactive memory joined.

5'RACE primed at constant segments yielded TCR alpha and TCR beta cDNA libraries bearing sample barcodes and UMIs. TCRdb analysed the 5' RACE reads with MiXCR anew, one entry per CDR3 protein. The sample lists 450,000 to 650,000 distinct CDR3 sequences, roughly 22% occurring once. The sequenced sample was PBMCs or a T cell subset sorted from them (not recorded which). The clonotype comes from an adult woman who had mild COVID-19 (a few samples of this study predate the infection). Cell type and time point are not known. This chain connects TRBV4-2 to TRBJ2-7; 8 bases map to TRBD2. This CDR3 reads CASSQEYDVAGLGEQYF. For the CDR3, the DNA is TGTGCCAGCAGCCAAGAATATGATGTAGCGGGACTCGGCGAGCAGTACTTC.